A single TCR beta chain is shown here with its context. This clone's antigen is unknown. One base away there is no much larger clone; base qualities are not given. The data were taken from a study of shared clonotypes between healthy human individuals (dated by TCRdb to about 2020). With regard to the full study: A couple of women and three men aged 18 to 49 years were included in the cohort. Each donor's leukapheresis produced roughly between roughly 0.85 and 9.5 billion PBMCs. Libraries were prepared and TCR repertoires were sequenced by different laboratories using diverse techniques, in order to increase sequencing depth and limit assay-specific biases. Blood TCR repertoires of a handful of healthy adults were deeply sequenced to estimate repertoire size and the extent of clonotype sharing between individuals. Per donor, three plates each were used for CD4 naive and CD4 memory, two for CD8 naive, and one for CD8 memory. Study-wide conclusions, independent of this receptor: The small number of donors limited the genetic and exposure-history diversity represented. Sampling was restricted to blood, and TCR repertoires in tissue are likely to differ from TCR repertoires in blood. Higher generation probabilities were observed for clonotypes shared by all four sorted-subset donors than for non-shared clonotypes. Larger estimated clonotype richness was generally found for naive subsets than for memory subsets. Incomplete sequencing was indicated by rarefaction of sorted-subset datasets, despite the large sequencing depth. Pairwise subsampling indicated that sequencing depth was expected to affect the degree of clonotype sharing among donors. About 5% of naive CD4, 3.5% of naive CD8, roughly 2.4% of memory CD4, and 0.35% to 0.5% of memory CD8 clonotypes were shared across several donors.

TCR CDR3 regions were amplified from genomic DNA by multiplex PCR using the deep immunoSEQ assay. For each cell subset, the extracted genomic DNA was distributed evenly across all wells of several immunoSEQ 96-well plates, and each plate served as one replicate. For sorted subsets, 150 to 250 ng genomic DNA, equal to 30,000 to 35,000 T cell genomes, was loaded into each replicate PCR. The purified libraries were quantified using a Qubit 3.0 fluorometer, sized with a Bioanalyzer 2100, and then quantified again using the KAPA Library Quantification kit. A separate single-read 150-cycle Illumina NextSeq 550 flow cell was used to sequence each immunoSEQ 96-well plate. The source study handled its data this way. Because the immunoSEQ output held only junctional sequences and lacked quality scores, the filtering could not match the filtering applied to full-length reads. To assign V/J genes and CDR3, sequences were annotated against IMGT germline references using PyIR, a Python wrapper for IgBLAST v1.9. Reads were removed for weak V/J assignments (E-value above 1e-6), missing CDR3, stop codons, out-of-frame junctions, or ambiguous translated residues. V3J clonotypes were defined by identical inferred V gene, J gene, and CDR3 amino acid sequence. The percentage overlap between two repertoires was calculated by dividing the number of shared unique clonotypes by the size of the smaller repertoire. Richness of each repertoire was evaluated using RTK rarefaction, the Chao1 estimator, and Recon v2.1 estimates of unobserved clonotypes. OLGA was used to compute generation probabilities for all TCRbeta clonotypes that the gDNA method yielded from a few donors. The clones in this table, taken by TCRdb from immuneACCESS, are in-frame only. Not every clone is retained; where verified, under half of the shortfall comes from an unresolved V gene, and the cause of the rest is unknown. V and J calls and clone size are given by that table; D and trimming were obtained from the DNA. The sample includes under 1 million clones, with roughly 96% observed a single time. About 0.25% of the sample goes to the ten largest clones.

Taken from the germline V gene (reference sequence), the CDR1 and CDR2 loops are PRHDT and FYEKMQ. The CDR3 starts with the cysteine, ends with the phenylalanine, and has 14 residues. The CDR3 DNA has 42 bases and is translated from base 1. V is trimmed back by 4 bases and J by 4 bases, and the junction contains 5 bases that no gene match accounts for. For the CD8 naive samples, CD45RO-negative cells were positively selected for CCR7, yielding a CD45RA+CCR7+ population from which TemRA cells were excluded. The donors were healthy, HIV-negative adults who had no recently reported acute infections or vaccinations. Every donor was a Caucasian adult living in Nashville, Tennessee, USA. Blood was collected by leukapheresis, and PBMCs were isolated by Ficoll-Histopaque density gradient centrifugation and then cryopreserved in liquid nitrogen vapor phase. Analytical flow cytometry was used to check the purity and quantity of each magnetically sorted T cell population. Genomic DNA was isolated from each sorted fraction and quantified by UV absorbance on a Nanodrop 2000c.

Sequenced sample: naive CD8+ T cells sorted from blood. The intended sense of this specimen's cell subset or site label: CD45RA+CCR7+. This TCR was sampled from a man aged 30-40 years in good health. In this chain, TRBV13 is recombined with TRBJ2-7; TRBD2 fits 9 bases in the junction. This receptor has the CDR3 CASSSRLAEYEQYF. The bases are TGTGCCAGCAGCTCCAGACTAGCGGAATACGAGCAGTACTTC.